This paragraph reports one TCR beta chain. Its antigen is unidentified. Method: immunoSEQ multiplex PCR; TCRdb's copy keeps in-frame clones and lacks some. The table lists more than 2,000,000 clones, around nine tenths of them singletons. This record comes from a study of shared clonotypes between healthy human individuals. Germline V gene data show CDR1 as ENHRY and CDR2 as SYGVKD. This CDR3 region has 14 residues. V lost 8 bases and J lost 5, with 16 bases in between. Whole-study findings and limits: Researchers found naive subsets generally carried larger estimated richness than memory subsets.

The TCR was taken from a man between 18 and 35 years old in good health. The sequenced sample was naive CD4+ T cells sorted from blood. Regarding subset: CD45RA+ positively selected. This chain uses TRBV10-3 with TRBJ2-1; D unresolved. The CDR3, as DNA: TGTGCCATCGGCAAATTAGGTCTAGACAATGAGCAGTTCTTC. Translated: CAIGKLGLDNEQFF.